A selection of T cell receptor beta chains follows, all from one sample in a study of cytomegalovirus exposure and HLA in healthy donors. Generated by immunoSEQ multiplex PCR, the TCRdb table keeps only in-frame clones and is missing some. This repertoire shows about 130,000 clones, about 83% found once; its top ten account for around 1.2%. Sequencing was performed on PBMCs. Every receptor here comes from a girl aged 2-15 years in good health and CMV-seronegative. CDR3s include the opening cysteine and the closing phenylalanine or tryptophan. Fields, in order: D gene, clone size, J gene, V gene, CDR3 protein, CDR3 DNA. A D gene is named only where the DNA matches it firmly. The size of a clone is reported for some rows only, either as once, few or many, or as a class for expanded clones.

D gene: .
clone size: .
J gene: TRBJ2-7
V gene: TRBV4-1
CDR3 protein: CASSQAVTGVEQYF
CDR3 DNA: TGCGCCAGCAGCCAAGCGGTTACCGGGGTCGAGCAGTACTTC

D gene: .
clone size: .
J gene: TRBJ2-7
V gene: TRBV27
CDR3 protein: CASSLRGIRNLEQYF
CDR3 DNA: TGTGCCAGCAGTCTAAGAGGGATCAGGAATCTCGAGCAGTACTTC

D gene: .
clone size: .
J gene: TRBJ1-1
V gene: TRBV10-3
CDR3 protein: CAISGQLNTEAFF
CDR3 DNA: TGTGCCATCAGCGGACAGCTTAACACTGAAGCTTTCTTT

D gene: .
clone size: .
J gene: TRBJ2-7
V gene: TRBV5-6
CDR3 protein: CASSVDRSEQYF
CDR3 DNA: TGTGCCAGCAGCGTAGACAGGTCCGAGCAGTACTTC

D gene: TRBD2
clone size: .
J gene: TRBJ2-3
V gene: TRBV7-9
CDR3 protein: CASSWGGSRDTQYF
CDR3 DNA: TGTGCCAGCAGCTGGGGCGGGAGTAGAGATACGCAGTATTTT

D gene: .
clone size: .
J gene: TRBJ2-1
V gene: TRBV7-9
CDR3 protein: CASSPRGGAEQFF
CDR3 DNA: TGTGCCAGCAGCCCCCGTGGCGGCGCGGAGCAGTTCTTC

D gene: TRBD1
clone size: .
J gene: TRBJ2-7
V gene: TRBV6-5
CDR3 protein: CASSRTDRAEQYF
CDR3 DNA: TGTGCCAGCAGCCGGACCGACAGGGCCGAGCAGTACTTC

D gene: .
clone size: .
J gene: TRBJ1-1
V gene: TRBV7-3
CDR3 protein: CASSLTIAGTEAFF
CDR3 DNA: TGTGCCAGCAGCTTAACGATCGCGGGCACTGAAGCTTTCTTT

D gene: .
clone size: .
J gene: TRBJ2-3
V gene: TRBV6-1
CDR3 protein: CASRPGLGTDTQYF
CDR3 DNA: TGTGCCAGCAGGCCGGGACTCGGCACAGATACGCAGTATTTT

D gene: TRBD1
clone size: .
J gene: TRBJ1-2
V gene: TRBV27
CDR3 protein: CASSSATPRDRTYGYTF
CDR3 DNA: TGTGCCAGCAGTTCCGCCACCCCCCGGGACAGGACCTATGGCTACACCTTC

D gene: .
clone size: once
J gene: TRBJ1-1
V gene: TRBV20-1
CDR3 protein: CRFEGNTEAFF
CDR3 DNA: TGCAGATTTGAGGGGAACACTGAAGCTTTCTTT

D gene: TRBD2
clone size: .
J gene: TRBJ2-5
V gene: TRBV5-6
CDR3 protein: CASSRAIAGLQETQYF
CDR3 DNA: TGTGCCAGCAGCCGCGCCATAGCGGGACTCCAAGAGACCCAGTACTTC

D gene: TRBD2
clone size: .
J gene: TRBJ2-1
V gene: TRBV7-2
CDR3 protein: CASSFASGSLNEQFF
CDR3 DNA: TGTGCCAGCAGCTTTGCCAGCGGGAGTCTGAATGAGCAGTTCTTC

D gene: TRBD1
clone size: .
J gene: TRBJ2-3
V gene: TRBV9
CDR3 protein: CASSGDRGTRPDTQYF
CDR3 DNA: TGTGCCAGCAGCGGAGACAGGGGGACGCGGCCAGATACGCAGTATTTT

D gene: TRBD1
clone size: .
J gene: TRBJ2-7
V gene: TRBV7-9
CDR3 protein: CASSRGTGYEQYF
CDR3 DNA: TGTGCCAGCAGCCGAGGGACAGGGTACGAGCAGTACTTC

D gene: .
clone size: .
J gene: TRBJ1-4
V gene: TRBV18
CDR3 protein: CASSPGGQGEKLFF
CDR3 DNA: TGTGCCAGCTCACCAGGAGGCCAGGGGGAAAAACTGTTTTTT

D gene: .
clone size: few
J gene: TRBJ1-5
V gene: TRBV7-2
CDR3 protein: CASSLAPGSNQPQHF
CDR3 DNA: TGTGCCAGCAGCTTAGCACCGGGGAGCAATCAGCCCCAGCATTTT

D gene: .
clone size: .
J gene: TRBJ1-2
V gene: TRBV27
CDR3 protein: CASSPWREQNYGYTF
CDR3 DNA: TGTGCCAGCAGCCCATGGAGGGAACAGAACTATGGCTACACCTTC

D gene: .
clone size: .
J gene: TRBJ2-7
V gene: TRBV10-3
CDR3 protein: CAIGEKTISYEQYF
CDR3 DNA: TGTGCCATCGGTGAAAAGACAATATCCTACGAGCAGTACTTC

D gene: TRBD2
clone size: .
J gene: TRBJ2-3
V gene: TRBV5-4
CDR3 protein: CASSLAGGASRTDTQYF
CDR3 DNA: TGTGCCAGCAGCTTAGCGGGAGGTGCAAGCCGCACAGATACGCAGTATTTT

D gene: .
clone size: .
J gene: TRBJ2-3
V gene: TRBV7-2
CDR3 protein: CASSLIGSTDTQYF
CDR3 DNA: TGTGCCAGCAGCTTGATCGGTAGCACAGATACGCAGTATTTT

D gene: TRBD1
clone size: .
J gene: TRBJ2-3
V gene: TRBV7-2
CDR3 protein: CASSSTGTGGADTQYF
CDR3 DNA: TGTGCCAGCAGCTCCACCGGGACAGGGGGCGCAGATACGCAGTATTTT

D gene: .
clone size: .
J gene: TRBJ2-3
V gene: TRBV5-4
CDR3 protein: CASSLISAETDTQYF
CDR3 DNA: TGTGCCAGCAGCTTGATTAGCGCAGAGACAGATACGCAGTATTTT

D gene: TRBD1
clone size: .
J gene: TRBJ1-6
V gene: TRBV27
CDR3 protein: CASRLWGQGSNSPLHF
CDR3 DNA: TGTGCCAGCAGATTATGGGGACAGGGATCTAATTCACCCCTCCACTTT

D gene: .
clone size: .
J gene: TRBJ2-5
V gene: TRBV19
CDR3 protein: CASSEQGETQYF
CDR3 DNA: TGTGCCAGTAGCGAGCAGGGAGAGACCCAGTACTTC

D gene: .
clone size: few
J gene: TRBJ1-1
V gene: TRBV5-6
CDR3 protein: CASIYNTEAFF
CDR3 DNA: TGTGCCAGTATTTATAACACTGAAGCTTTCTTT

D gene: .
clone size: .
J gene: TRBJ1-1
V gene: TRBV13
CDR3 protein: CASSSGDTEAFF
CDR3 DNA: TGTGCCAGCAGCTCGGGAGACACTGAAGCTTTCTTT

D gene: .
clone size: .
J gene: TRBJ1-3
V gene: TRBV2
CDR3 protein: CASRTESGNTIYF
CDR3 DNA: TGTGCCAGCCGGACAGAATCTGGAAACACCATATATTTT

D gene: .
clone size: .
J gene: TRBJ2-5
V gene: TRBV10-3
CDR3 protein: CAISDTGRSETQYF
CDR3 DNA: TGTGCCATCAGTGATACGGGGAGATCGGAGACCCAGTACTTC

D gene: TRBD2
clone size: .
J gene: TRBJ2-1
V gene: TRBV27
CDR3 protein: CASMGGLAGSDEQFF
CDR3 DNA: TGTGCCAGCATGGGGGGACTAGCGGGAAGCGATGAGCAGTTCTTC

D gene: .
clone size: .
J gene: TRBJ1-1
V gene: TRBV20-1
CDR3 protein: CSAGEGLDAFF
CDR3 DNA: TGCAGTGCCGGGGAAGGGCTGGACGCTTTCTTT

D gene: TRBD1
clone size: .
J gene: TRBJ2-3
V gene: TRBV19
CDR3 protein: CASSRQGRSDTQYF
CDR3 DNA: TGTGCCAGTAGTAGACAGGGGAGGTCTGATACGCAGTATTTT

D gene: .
clone size: .
J gene: TRBJ2-1
V gene: TRBV9
CDR3 protein: CASSVDGRSSYNEQFF
CDR3 DNA: TGTGCCAGCAGCGTAGACGGGAGATCTTCCTACAATGAGCAGTTCTTC

D gene: .
clone size: .
J gene: TRBJ2-1
V gene: TRBV25-1
CDR3 protein: CASSGAVEQFF
CDR3 DNA: TGTGCCAGCAGTGGGGCCGTTGAGCAGTTCTTC

D gene: TRBD2
clone size: .
J gene: TRBJ2-7
V gene: TRBV11-3
CDR3 protein: CASTLRGSAGGRYEQYF
CDR3 DNA: TGTGCCAGCACGCTTCGCGGGTCGGCGGGGGGGCGCTACGAGCAGTACTTC

D gene: .
clone size: .
J gene: TRBJ1-2
V gene: TRBV19
CDR3 protein: CASRPGGDGTIPGYTF
CDR3 DNA: TGTGCCAGTAGACCCGGCGGGGACGGGACGATACCTGGCTACACCTTC

D gene: TRBD2
clone size: .
J gene: TRBJ2-1
V gene: TRBV7-9
CDR3 protein: CASSPPWLREEQFF
CDR3 DNA: TGTGCCAGCAGCCCTCCATGGTTGCGGGAGGAGCAGTTCTTC

D gene: .
clone size: .
J gene: TRBJ1-5
V gene: TRBV25-1
CDR3 protein: CASSEFRGNQPQHF
CDR3 DNA: TGTGCCAGCAGTGAATTCAGGGGCAATCAGCCCCAGCATTTT